Here is one T cell receptor beta chain with its context. The table came from immunoSEQ multiplex PCR; TCRdb's copy has only in-frame clones and leaves some out. This table has over a million clones, 75% to 85% appearing once. The data were taken from a study of shared clonotypes between healthy human individuals. Per germline, CDR1 SGDLS and CDR2 YYNGEE. Trimming took off 3 bases at V and 0 bases at J, with 10 bases between the two ends. The CDR3 contains 15 residues. The source of this sequence is a man aged 18 to 29 in good health. Some clones in this sample may be carry-over from other donors' samples. The chain couples TRBV9 to TRBJ2-1, with D perhaps TRBD2 (5 bases). Sequenced: memory CD4+ T cells from PBMCs. As for subset: CD45RA-negative fraction. This chain's CDR3 is CASSGSASSYNEQFF. CDR3 coding DNA: TGTGCCAGCAGCGGTAGCGCAAGCTCCTACAATGAGCAGTTCTTC. Complete variable domain (other parts from reference TRBV9 and TRBJ2-1): DSGVTQTPKHLITATGQRVTLRCSPRSGDLSVYWYQQSLDQGLQFLIQYYNGEERAKGNILERFSAQQFPDLHSELNLSSLELGDSALYFCASSGSASSYNEQFFGPGTRLTVL.